One sample yielded the 18 T cell receptor beta chains listed below, sequenced in a study of shared clonotypes between healthy human individuals. TCRdb's copy holds only in-frame clones and misses some; the assay was immunoSEQ multiplex PCR. The profile covers 190,000 or so clones, with about 68% appearing a single time and roughly a tenth taken by the ten largest. The sequenced sample consisted of memory CD4+ T cells sorted from blood. Subset of the sample: CD45RA-negative fraction. These receptors were obtained from a man aged 30 to 39 in good health.

This clone was seen once. This chain joins TRBV19 and TRBJ2-2; 7 bases map to TRBD1. V shed 3 bases, J shed 7 bases, and the junction held 8 bases outside the gene matches. The CDR3 runs to 15 residues. CDR1 is LNHDA, CDR2 SQIVND, per germline (reference sequence). Here the CDR3 reads CASSMRGTAYGELFF. CDR3 in DNA: TGTGCCAGTAGTATGAGAGGGACAGCCTACGGGGAGCTGTTTTTT.

This clone was counted between two and nine times. The rearrangement joins TRBV2 to TRBJ1-5; 9 bases align to TRBD1. From germline, CDR1 is SNHLY and CDR2 FYNNEI. The V and J ends lost 6 bases and 8 bases, in that order; junction bases with no gene match: 5. This CDR3 region has 13 residues. The CDR3, as DNA: TGTGCCAGCAGACAGGGGGCTGGAAAGCCCCAGCATTTT. This gives the protein CASRQGAGKPQHF. Supplemented by reference TRBV2 and TRBJ1-5, the full variable domain reads EPEVTQTPSHQVTQMGQEVILRCVPISNHLYFYWYRQILGQKVEFLVSFYNNEISEKSEIFDDQFSVERPDGSNFTLKIRSTKLEDSAMYFCASRQGAGKPQHFGDGTRLSIL.

The chain recombines TRBV2 with TRBJ2-5; 9 positions match TRBD1. This CDR3 spans 13 amino acids. Trimming cost V 5 bases and J 4 bases; bases outside gene matches: 2. Per germline, CDR1 SNHLY and CDR2 FYNNEI. In DNA, the CDR3 is TGTGCCAGCAGTCGACAGGGGGGAGAGACCCAGTACTTC. Protein: CASSRQGGETQYF.

The J gene is TRBJ2-7, the V gene TRBV11-3; 8 nucleotides align to TRBD1. This CDR3 region has 13 residues. Trimming at V came to 1 base and at J to 7 bases, leaving 3 bases not matched to a gene. CDR1 SGHNT and CDR2 YENEEA come from the germline V gene. DNA for the CDR3: TGTGCCAGCAGCTTAGGGACAGGGACAGAGCAGTACTTC. It codes for CASSLGTGTEQYF. The variable domain in full, with the rest retrieved from reference TRBV11-3 and TRBJ2-7, is EAGVVQSPRYKIIEKKQPVAFWCNPISGHNTLYWYLQNLGQGPELLIRYENEEAVDDSQLPKDRFSAERLKGVDSTLKIQPAELGDSAVYLCASSLGTGTEQYFGPGTRLTVT.

The chain carries TRBV7-8 and TRBJ2-3; D is unclear. The germline V gene has CDR1 SGHVS and CDR2 FQNEAQ. The CDR3 is 15 amino acids. Trimming cost V 3 bases and J 0 bases, with 10 bases left between them. CDR3 residues: CASSLYVGSTDTQYF. Written as DNA, the CDR3 is TGTGCCAGCAGCTTGTATGTGGGAAGCACAGATACGCAGTATTTT.

The chain carries TRBV7-9 and TRBJ2-3; D gene uncertain. Per the germline V gene, CDR1 is SEHNR and CDR2 is FQNEAQ (reference sequence). This CDR3 has 14 residues. The V end was cut by 5 bases, the J end by 0 bases, with 9 bases between. DNA for the CDR3: TGTGCCAGCAGCCATTCATCTAGCACAGATACGCAGTATTTT. Amino acids: CASSHSSSTDTQYF.

CDR3 nucleotide sequence: TGTGCCAGCAGCCGAGCAGCGGGAGCGGGAGAGACCCAGTACTTC. This gives the protein CASSRAAGAGETQYF. The chain recombines TRBV4-2 with TRBJ2-5; 8 positions match TRBD2. The CDR3 contains 15 residues. V was pared by 4 bases and J by 4 bases, with 8 bases of the junction left unmatched. In germline, CDR1 is LGHNA, CDR2 YNFKEQ.

CDR3: CAWAGGQGHFLAKNIQYF. The CDR3 nucleotides read TGTGCCTGGGCTGGGGGACAAGGACACTTTCTAGCCAAAAACATTCAGTACTTC. This chain connects TRBV30 to TRBJ2-4, with a possible D match to TRBD1 (6 bases). V lost 5 bases and J lost 0, with 23 bases in between. Germline V gene sequence: CDR1 GTSNPN, CDR2 SVGIG (reference sequence). The CDR3 contains 18 residues.

The genes are TRBV5-1 and TRBJ2-5; D is uncertain. The V end lost 3 bases, the J end lost 1 base, and 13 bases lay between the germline ends. Germline CDR1 reads SGHRS; CDR2 reads YFSETQ. The CDR3 totals 15 residues. The DNA of the CDR3 is TGCGCCAGCAGCTCGCGATGGGCGGCCCAAGAGACCCAGTACTTC. Encoded protein: CASSSRWAAQETQYF. Supplemented by reference TRBV5-1 and TRBJ2-5, the full variable domain reads KAGVTQTPRYLIKTRGQQVTLSCSPISGHRSVSWYQQTPGQGLQFLFEYFSETQRNKGNFPGRFSGRQFSNSRSEMNVSTLELGDSALYLCASSSRWAAQETQYFGPGTRLLVL.

This rearrangement joins TRBV11-2 to TRBJ2-1; D is ambiguous. Germline V gene lookup returns CDR1 SGHAT and CDR2 FQNNGV. Trimming took 0 bases from V and 9 from J, leaving 9 bases between them. This CDR3 has 13 residues. The CDR3 bases are TGTGCCAGCAGCTTAGACTCCATCGGTGAGCAGTTCTTC. Amino acid sequence: CASSLDSIGEQFF.

The gene calls are TRBV6-1 and TRBJ1-2; D is possibly TRBD1 (5 bases). CDR1 and CDR2 (germline): MNHNS, SASEGT. The CDR3 sequence is 13 residues long. With 4 bases removed from V and 1 base from J, the gap between germline ends came to 7 bases. For the CDR3, the DNA is TGTGCCAGCAGTGGACAGCGTAACTATGGCTACACCTTC. Protein product: CASSGQRNYGYTF.

V is TRBV27 and J is TRBJ2-3; possibly TRBD2 for D (5 bases). Trimming pared 3 bases from V and 2 bases from J, leaving 12 bases between. The CDR3 extends over 15 amino acids. Looked up from germline, CDR1 is MNHEY and CDR2 is SMNVEV (reference sequence). This CDR3 reads CASSFGSRDTDTQYF. The CDR3 DNA is TGTGCCAGCAGTTTTGGTAGCCGGGACACAGATACGCAGTATTTT.

The chain recombines TRBV11-3 with TRBJ2-1, with TRBD2 matching 10 bases. The length of the CDR3 is 16 residues. Germline V gene sequence: CDR1 SGHNT, CDR2 YENEEA. J lost 5 bases, V lost 6 bases, and 10 bases had no gene match. The CDR3 region is CASRRPGLARDNEQFF. CDR3 nucleotide sequence: TGTGCCAGCAGGCGACCGGGACTAGCGCGAGACAATGAGCAGTTCTTC.

This sequence joins TRBV6-1 and TRBJ2-7; 10 bases fit TRBD2. Germline V CDR1 and CDR2: MNHNS, SASEGT. V shed 4 bases and J 4 bases; nucleotides not matched to a gene: 4. This CDR3 spans 14 amino acids. The CDR3 protein is CASSASGSSYEQYF. CDR3 nucleotide sequence: TGTGCCAGCAGTGCTAGCGGGAGTAGTTACGAGCAGTACTTC.

The CDR3 DNA is TGTGCCAGCAGCTTGGTTCAGGTGGGCACCGGGGAGCTGTTTTTT. Translated: CASSLVQVGTGELFF. V and J are TRBV5-5 and TRBJ2-2; D gene unclear. CDR1 and CDR2 (germline): SGHKS, YYEKEE (reference sequence). The CDR3 sequence is 15 residues long. The V end lost 0 bases, the J end lost 4 bases, and 10 bases lay between the germline ends.

The V call is TRBV7-3, the J call TRBJ2-1; D is perhaps TRBD2 (6 bases). Germline CDR1 SGHTA, CDR2 FQGTGA. This CDR3 is built from 13 residues. V was clipped by 6 bases and J by 2 bases, with 8 bases between them. CDR3 in DNA: TGTGCCAGCAGGGAGGGCCCCTACAATGAGCAGTTCTTC. This translates into CASREGPYNEQFF.

This chain connects TRBV5-6 to TRBJ2-7, with 14 nucleotides matching TRBD2. The CDR3 consists of 16 residues. The germline gives CDR1 SGHDT, CDR2 YYEEEE. After removal of 0 bases from V and 5 bases from J, the junction contained 4 bases not matched to a gene. The CDR3 region is CASSLGLAGGPHEQYF. The CDR3, as DNA: TGTGCCAGCAGCTTGGGACTAGCGGGAGGGCCCCACGAGCAGTACTTC. Variable domain in full (rest from reference TRBV5-6 and TRBJ2-7): DAGVTQSPTHLIKTRGQQVTLRCSPKSGHDTVSWYQQALGQGPQFIFQYYEEEERQRGNFPDRFSGHQFPNYSSELNVNALLLGDSALYLCASSLGLAGGPHEQYFGPGTRLTVT.

The chain carries TRBV19 and TRBJ1-1, with D possibly TRBD1 on 5 matching bases. CDR1 is LNHDA, CDR2 SQIVND, per germline (reference sequence). This CDR3 is built from 12 residues. The ends were cut back, 5 bases at V and 7 bases at J, with 11 bases in the middle. CDR3 in DNA: TGTGCCAGTAGTGGCAGGGTTTTTGAAGCTTTCTTT. Protein product: CASSGRVFEAFF.